The 18 T cell receptor beta chains below come from one sample, sequenced in a study of post-analysis software for immune sequencing data. General observations from the study: Four or five TRBV segments (TRBV5-6, TRBV5-1 and TRBV20-1 among them) occurred more frequently in patients than in controls.

Carried by the TCR beta cDNA libraries were unique molecular identifiers. A single record per CDR3 protein comes from TCRdb applying MiXCR to the PCR reads. The sample shows about 500,000 distinct CDR3 sequences, 40% to 55% of them seen only once. No antigen has been assigned to these receptors. The sample was blood. Every receptor here comes from a girl aged 5 to 17 with multiple sclerosis.

The J gene is TRBJ1-2, the V gene TRBV14; D might be TRBD1 (6 bases). The ends were cut back, 1 base at V and 4 bases at J, with 13 bases in the middle. There are 15 residues in the CDR3. Germline assignment: CDR1 SGHDN and CDR2 FVKESK. This CDR3 reads CASSQVQGLLYGYTF. The CDR3 nucleotides read TGTGCCAGCAGCCAAGTACAGGGCCTTCTCTATGGCTACACCTTC.

This clonotype appeared a few times. The junction departs from the called germline gene at one end, perhaps through a read error. The rearrangement links TRBV7-2 to TRBJ1-2; TRBD1 might be the D (5 bases). This CDR3 spans 15 amino acids. Germline V gene sequence: CDR1 SGHTA, CDR2 FQGNSA. The CDR3 loop reads CASGLGGEATYGYTF. The CDR3 DNA is TGTGCCAGCGGCTTAGGAGGGGAGGCGACCTATGGCTACACCTTC.

This clonotype was seen more than once but under ten times. The rearrangement uses TRBV7-2 and TRBJ2-1; D possibly corresponds to TRBD2 (6 bases). The CDR3 runs to 14 residues. The germline V gene encodes CDR1 SGHTA and CDR2 FQGNSA. Between the trimmed V and J ends, which lost 3 bases and 6 bases, there was a span of 12 bases. The CDR3 nucleotides read TGTGCCAGCAGCTTCGGAGGGCGGGGCAATGAGCAGTTCTTC. Translated: CASSFGGRGNEQFF.

V usage is TRBV7-9 and J usage is TRBJ2-3; the match to TRBD2 covers 9 bases. V dropped 5 bases and J dropped 4; count of bases not matched to a gene: 10. In germline, CDR1 is SEHNR, CDR2 FQNEAQ (reference sequence). The CDR3 totals 16 residues. The CDR3 here is CASSGYSGRVADTQYF. DNA for the CDR3: TGTGCCAGCAGCGGATATAGCGGGAGAGTGGCAGATACGCAGTATTTT. Full variable domain (missing parts from reference TRBV7-9 and TRBJ2-3): DTGVSQNPRHKITKRGQNVTFRCDPISEHNRLYWYRQTLGQGPEFLTYFQNEAQLEKSRLLSDRFSAERPKGSFSTLEIQRTEQGDSAMYLCASSGYSGRVADTQYFGPGTRLTVL.

This clonotype was detected once. The V call is TRBV7-9, the J call TRBJ2-1; D not certain. Looked up from germline, CDR1 is SEHNR and CDR2 is FQNEAQ (reference sequence). Trimming left V 2 bases short and J 6 bases short, with 8 bases between. The CDR3 loop spans 13 amino acids. The CDR3 reads CASSLQSVNEQFF. CDR3 in DNA: TGTGCCAGCAGCTTACAAAGCGTCAATGAGCAGTTCTTC. The variable domain in full, with the rest retrieved from reference TRBV7-9 and TRBJ2-1, is DTGVSQNPRHKITKRGQNVTFRCDPISEHNRLYWYRQTLGQGPEFLTYFQNEAQLEKSRLLSDRFSAERPKGSFSTLEIQRTEQGDSAMYLCASSLQSVNEQFFGPGTRLTVL.

The chain joins TRBV7-2 to TRBJ2-1; a weak D match, TRBD2 (5 bases). The CDR3 covers 11 residues. Per germline, CDR1 SGHTA and CDR2 FQGNSA. V lost 5 bases, J lost 10 bases, and 9 bases lay in between. CDR3 coding DNA: TGTGCCAGCAGCGTAAGGGAGGAGCAGTTCTTC. Translation gives CASSVREEQFF.

In this sample, this clonotype turned up a few times. The chain carries TRBV5-1 and TRBJ2-4; a weak D match, TRBD1 (6 bases). The DNA end is more similar to TRBJ2-7, so the J call may be wrong. The CDR3 length is 16 residues. CDR1 and CDR2 (germline): SGHRS, YFSETQ. The CDR3 region has the DNA TGCGCCAGCAGCTTGGAAATACAGGGAAAAGGGTACGAGCAGTACTTC. This gives the protein CASSLEIQGKGYEQYF.

The chain couples TRBV27 to TRBJ2-7, with D unclear. The germline V gene has CDR1 MNHEY and CDR2 SMNVEV (reference sequence). The CDR3 runs to 13 residues. The V gene lost 2 bases and the J gene lost 6 bases, with 11 bases spanning the gap. DNA of the CDR3: TGTGCCAGCAGTTTAGGTACGGGCGGCGAGCAGTACTTC. This gives the protein CASSLGTGGEQYF.

The genes are TRBV5-1 and TRBJ2-1; 8 nucleotides line up with TRBD2. The ends lost 5 bases at V and 3 bases at J; junction bases unmatched: 4. Per germline, CDR1 SGHRS and CDR2 YFSETQ. This CDR3 is 14 amino acids long. CDR3 in amino acids: CASRSRGGYNEQFF. The CDR3 DNA is TGCGCCAGCAGGTCTCGGGGGGGCTACAATGAGCAGTTCTTC.

There are a few counts of this clonotype. The chain joins TRBV20-1 to TRBJ2-7; 7 bases match TRBD1. The CDR3 length is 12 residues. The V segment lost 6 bases and the J segment 2 bases; nucleotides outside the gene matches: 4. Germline CDR1 is DFQATT and CDR2 is SNEGSKA (reference sequence). The CDR3 DNA follows: TGCAGTGCACCCGGACAGGCCTACGAGCAGTACTTC. It yields the protein CSAPGQAYEQYF.

The rearrangement links TRBV6-6 to TRBJ1-5, with D unclear. Trimming cost V 4 bases and J 4 bases, with 8 bases left between them. Germline V CDR1 and CDR2: MNHNY, SVGAGI (reference sequence). The CDR3 is made up of 13 amino acids. In nucleotides, the CDR3 is TGTGCCAGCAGTTCGACCGAAAATCAGCCCCAGCATTTT. It yields the protein CASSSTENQPQHF.

V is TRBV3-1 and J is TRBJ1-1; 8 nucleotides align to TRBD1. The junction had 3 bases not matched to a gene; V was cut back by 2 bases and J by 1 base. The CDR3 totals 15 residues. Germline V gene sequence: CDR1 LGHDT, CDR2 YNNKEL (reference sequence). Written as DNA, the CDR3 is TGTGCCAGCAGCCAAACAGGGGGTCAGAACACTGAAGCTTTCTTT. Residues: CASSQTGGQNTEAFF.

A few counts support this clonotype. V and J are TRBV3-1 and TRBJ2-1; D is undetermined. The CDR3 totals 13 residues. V was trimmed by 3 bases and J by 6 bases, leaving 9 bases between them. From germline, CDR1 is LGHDT and CDR2 YNNKEL (reference sequence). The CDR3 DNA follows: TGTGCCAGCAGCCACCGAAGTCCCAATGAGCAGTTCTTC. Encoded protein: CASSHRSPNEQFF.

The gene calls are TRBV5-1 and TRBJ2-3; perhaps D is TRBD1 or TRBD2 (5 bases each). The CDR3 covers 15 residues. Germline-derived CDR1 and CDR2 are SGHRS and YFSETQ. Trimming shortened V by 2 bases and J by 2 bases, and 12 bases separated the two germline ends. As DNA, the CDR3 is TGCGCCAGCAGCTTCGGGGCGGGTTCCACAGATACGCAGTATTTT. Protein: CASSFGAGSTDTQYF.

DNA for the CDR3: TGTGCCAGCAGTATCCGGGACAGAAATGAAAAACTGTTTTTT. The encoded protein is CASSIRDRNEKLFF. V gene TRBV6-6 combines with J gene TRBJ1-4; 7 bases agree with TRBD1. This CDR3 is 14 amino acids long. Trimming at V came to 5 bases and at J to 5 bases, leaving 5 bases not matched to a gene. Germline V gene sequence: CDR1 MNHNY, CDR2 SVGAGI (reference sequence).

The chain combines TRBV6-1 with TRBJ2-7, with TRBD1 matching over 12 bases. V trimming: 3 bases; J trimming: 6 bases; junction bases outside the gene matches: 15. The CDR3 is 18 residues long. Germline V lookup: CDR1 MNHNS, CDR2 SASEGT. CDR3 sequence reads: CASSDLPGQGAKFSEQYF. The CDR3 DNA reads as TGTGCCAGCAGTGACTTACCGGGACAGGGGGCGAAATTTAGCGAGCAGTACTTC.

This chain links TRBV2 with TRBJ2-1; 9 positions match TRBD2. The CDR3 runs 16 residues. The trim removed 6 bases at V and 4 bases at J, leaving 10 bases unmatched. Germline CDR1 reads SNHLY; CDR2 reads FYNNEI. The CDR3 nucleotides read TGTGCCAGCAGGAAGGGGACTAGCTCATTTTACAATGAGCAGTTCTTC. Residues: CASRKGTSSFYNEQFF.

The CDR3 DNA is TGCAGTGCTAGAAGTACAGGGGTGTTTAATGAGCAGTTCTTC. It specifies CSARSTGVFNEQFF. V is TRBV20-1 and J is TRBJ2-1, with 7 bases matching TRBD1. V was clipped by 2 bases and J by 7 bases; unmatched bases: 8. Per germline, CDR1 DFQATT and CDR2 SNEGSKA (reference sequence). The CDR3 length is 14 residues.